The 19 T cell receptor beta chains below all came from one sample that was sequenced in a study of blood T cells in healthy people across ages. The use of a sample-barcoded 5' primer and a J-beta primer mix characterized a second PCR of roughly 6 to 11 cycles. One entry per CDR3 protein results from TCRdb running MiXCR on the 5' RACE reads. The sample consists of under 2 million distinct CDR3 sequences, about 35% of them appearing once. Sequencing input: blood. The receptors derive from a woman aged 25 to 45 in good health.

In this sample, this clonotype turned up once. V is TRBV9 and J is TRBJ2-3; 7 bases are shared with TRBD2. Germline V gene data show CDR1 as SGDLS and CDR2 as YYNGEE. CDR3 length equals 17 residues. Trimming at V came to 3 bases and at J to 2 bases, leaving 12 bases not matched to a gene. CDR3 protein: CASSERDPPPHTDTQYF. As DNA, the CDR3 is TGTGCCAGCAGCGAGCGGGACCCCCCACCTCACACAGATACGCAGTATTTT.

The chain's CDR3 is CASSSGQLVSYEQYF. The CDR3 DNA reads TGCGCCAGCAGCTCAGGGCAGCTGGTTAGCTACGAGCAGTACTTC. V is TRBV5-1 and J is TRBJ2-7; D is perhaps TRBD1 (5 bases). CDR1 is SGHRS and CDR2 is YFSETQ in the germline V gene. This CDR3 has 15 residues. The V and J ends lost 3 bases and 3 bases respectively, with 16 bases between them.

This clonotype was recorded only once. The gene calls are TRBV27 and TRBJ2-1; D is unclear. Germline values: CDR1 MNHEY, CDR2 SMNVEV (reference sequence). The CDR3 is made up of 13 amino acids. V lost 7 bases to trimming and J lost 8 bases, with 15 bases between them. The CDR3: CASTRFSGDEQFF. CDR3 sequence (DNA): TGTGCCAGCACCCGATTTTCCGGTGATGAGCAGTTCTTC.

This clonotype appeared many times. The chain combines TRBV12-3 or TRBV12-4 with TRBJ2-7, with TRBD2 identical over 15 bases. CDR3 length: 18 residues. J lost 5 bases, V lost 7 bases, and 15 bases had no gene match. DNA of the CDR3: TGTGCCAGCACCCTCGGACTAGCGGGAGGGAGAATAAGCCACGAGCAGTACTTC. Amino acid sequence: CASTLGLAGGRISHEQYF.

There are a few counts of this clonotype. This chain uses TRBV18 with TRBJ2-1, with 12 bases lining up with TRBD2. The CDR3 length is 18 residues. V lost 5 bases and J lost 6; bases outside the gene matches: 14. Germline loops: CDR1 KGHSH, CDR2 LQKENI. CDR3: CASSAGLAGSLWGNEQFF. CDR3 sequence (DNA): TGTGCCAGCTCAGCCGGACTAGCGGGATCCCTATGGGGCAATGAGCAGTTCTTC.

In this sample, this clonotype turned up a few times. This sequence joins TRBV2 and TRBJ2-5; 8 bases are shared with TRBD2. This CDR3 comprises 15 residues. CDR1 and CDR2 (germline): SNHLY, FYNNEI. V shed 4 bases, J shed 2 bases, and the junction held 6 bases outside the gene matches. The CDR3 protein is CASSASSGGQETQYF. The CDR3 region has the DNA TGTGCCAGCAGTGCCTCGAGCGGGGGACAAGAGACCCAGTACTTC.

This clonotype was observed a handful of times. The chain employs TRBV2 and TRBJ2-1; TRBD2 matches at 7 bases. V gave up 1 base and J gave up 3 bases; unmatched junction bases: 6. The length of the CDR3 is 16 residues. The germline V gene has CDR1 SNHLY and CDR2 FYNNEI. The chain's CDR3 is CASSEVAGVLYNEQFF. The CDR3, as DNA: TGTGCCAGCAGTGAAGTGGCGGGAGTGCTCTACAATGAGCAGTTCTTC. Using reference TRBV2 and TRBJ2-1 for the parts outside the CDR3, the full variable domain is EPEVTQTPSHQVTQMGQEVILRCVPISNHLYFYWYRQILGQKVEFLVSFYNNEISEKSEIFDDQFSVERPDGSNFTLKIRSTKLEDSAMYFCASSEVAGVLYNEQFFGPGTRLTVL.

This chain links TRBV6-5 with TRBJ2-2; TRBD1 agrees at 9 bases. After removal of 2 bases from V and 3 bases from J, the junction contained 7 bases not matched to a gene. The CDR3 runs to 17 residues. Germline V CDR1 and CDR2: MNHEY, SVGAGI. CDR3 loop: CASSYTGGIRDTGELFF. CDR3 DNA sequence: TGTGCCAGCAGTTACACAGGGGGCATTAGGGACACCGGGGAGCTGTTTTTT.

The V gene is TRBV7-2, the J gene TRBJ2-5; 9 positions agree with TRBD2. The CDR3 totals 16 residues. Germline loops: CDR1 SGHTA, CDR2 FQGNSA. With 4 bases clipped from V and 4 bases from J, the junction kept 10 bases outside the gene matches. The CDR3 sequence is CASSSRASGNRETQYF. The CDR3 DNA is TGTGCCAGCAGCTCCAGGGCTAGCGGGAATAGAGAGACCCAGTACTTC.

This chain uses TRBV29-1 with TRBJ2-7; D is perhaps TRBD2 (7 bases). Per germline, CDR1 SQVTM and CDR2 ANQGSEA. The V end lost 7 bases, the J end lost 5 bases, and 12 bases lay between the germline ends. The CDR3 extends over 11 amino acids. CDR3 amino acids: CSAAGADEQYF. DNA of the CDR3: TGCAGCGCGGCGGGGGCAGACGAGCAGTACTTC.

V is TRBV5-6 and J is TRBJ2-1; D is uncertain. This CDR3 has 16 residues. The germline V gene encodes CDR1 SGHDT and CDR2 YYEEEE. Trimming stripped 4 bases from V and 9 bases from J, with 23 bases between. The CDR3 DNA reads as TGTGCCAGCAGCCCGGCGGCCGGGCCCCGGAGAGGTGAGCAGTTCTTC. It translates to CASSPAAGPRRGEQFF.

There are many counts of this clonotype. The gene calls are TRBV5-5 and TRBJ1-2; the D gene is possibly TRBD1 (5 bases). Trimming cost V 0 bases and J 4 bases, with 10 bases left between them. CDR3 length: 14 amino acids. Germline CDR1 is SGHKS and CDR2 is YYEKEE (reference sequence). The CDR3 reads CASSLAVTVYGYTF. Here the CDR3 DNA reads TGTGCCAGCAGCTTGGCCGTGACAGTCTATGGCTACACCTTC.

CDR3 loop: CASSLSASGSSETQYF. CDR3 DNA sequence: TGTGCCAGCAGTTTATCGGCTAGCGGGAGTAGTGAGACCCAGTACTTC. The chain links TRBV28 to TRBJ2-5, with TRBD2 matching over 10 bases. Trimming at V came to 1 base and at J to 5 bases, leaving 7 bases not matched to a gene. The CDR3 extends over 16 amino acids. Germline V gives CDR1 MDHEN, CDR2 SYDVKM.

The chain joins TRBV9 to TRBJ2-7; 7 nucleotides agree with TRBD2. CDR1 and CDR2 from the germline V gene are SGDLS and YYNGEE. With V trimmed by 0 bases and J by 7 bases, 7 bases remained unmatched. This CDR3 spans 14 amino acids. DNA of the CDR3: TGTGCCAGCAGCGTAGGGGAGGGAGCTCGTGAGCAGTACTTC. Protein product: CASSVGEGAREQYF.

J is TRBJ1-2 and V is TRBV21-1. TRBV21-1 is a pseudogene locus. The CDR3 covers 11 residues. The CDR3 DNA sequence: TGTACCAGCAGCGCCCGCTATGGCTACACCTTC. Translated, it gives CTSSARYGYTF.

This clonotype has only a few counts. The chain recombines TRBV6-2 or TRBV6-3 with TRBJ2-3; D is undetermined. The CDR3 contains 12 residues. Trimming cost V 6 bases and J 7 bases, with 11 bases left between them. CDR1 is MNHEY and CDR2 is SVGEGT in the germline V gene. DNA for the CDR3: TGTGCCAGCAGCGATAGCTATCATACGCAGTATTTT. The encoded protein is CASSDSYHTQYF.

J is TRBJ2-1 and V is TRBV7-2, with D maybe TRBD2 (5 bases). The germline V gene has CDR1 SGHTA and CDR2 FQGNSA. Trimming removed 3 bases from V and 5 bases from J, with 11 bases in between. The CDR3 runs to 14 residues. The CDR3 nucleotides read TGTGCCAGCAGCTTGAGGGCTAGTCACAATGAGCAGTTCTTC. Translation: CASSLRASHNEQFF.

This clonotype appeared a few times. This chain joins TRBV12-3 or TRBV12-4 and TRBJ2-1, with TRBD1 identical over 9 bases. Trimming took 5 bases from V and 4 from J; bases not matched to a gene: 6. This CDR3 is 15 amino acids long. For the CDR3, the DNA is TGTGCCAGCAGTCGGGACAGGGAAGCGTACAATGAGCAGTTCTTC. Protein: CASSRDREAYNEQFF.

The chain uses TRBV9 and TRBJ1-5; D is unresolved. The CDR3 spans 14 residues. The germline V and J ends were trimmed by 4 bases and 7 bases, with 15 bases remaining between them. Looked up from germline, CDR1 is SGDLS and CDR2 is YYNGEE. The CDR3 bases are TGTGCCAGCAGCCTCGAACCCGGTGGGCAGCCCCAGCATTTT. It yields the protein CASSLEPGGQPQHF.